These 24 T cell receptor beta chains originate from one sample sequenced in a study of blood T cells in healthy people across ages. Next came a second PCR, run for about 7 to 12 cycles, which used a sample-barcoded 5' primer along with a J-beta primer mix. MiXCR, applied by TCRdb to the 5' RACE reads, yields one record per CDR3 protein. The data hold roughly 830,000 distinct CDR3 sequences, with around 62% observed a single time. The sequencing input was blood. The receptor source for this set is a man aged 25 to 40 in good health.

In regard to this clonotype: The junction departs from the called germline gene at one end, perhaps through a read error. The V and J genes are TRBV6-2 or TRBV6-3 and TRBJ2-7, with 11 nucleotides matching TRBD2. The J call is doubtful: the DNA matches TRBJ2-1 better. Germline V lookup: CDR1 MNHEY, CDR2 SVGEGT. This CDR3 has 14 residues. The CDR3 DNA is TGTGCCTGCAGTTATTTACTAGCGGGGGAGGAGCAGTTCTTC. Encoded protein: CACSYLLAGEEQFF.

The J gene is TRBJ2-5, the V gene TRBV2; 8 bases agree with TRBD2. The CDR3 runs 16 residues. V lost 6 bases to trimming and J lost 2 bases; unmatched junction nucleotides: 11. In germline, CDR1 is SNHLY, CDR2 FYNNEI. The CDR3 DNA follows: TGTGCCAGCAGCGAACTAGGACTAGCCCAACAAGAGACCCAGTACTTC. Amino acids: CASSELGLAQQETQYF.

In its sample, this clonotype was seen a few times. The DNA of the CDR3 is TGCGCCAGCAGCTTACGGGACAGCGACATTCAGTACTTC. This codes for CASSLRDSDIQYF. V usage is TRBV5-1 and J usage is TRBJ2-4; 7 bases agree with TRBD1. Trimming removed 2 bases from V and 8 bases from J; junction bases left unmatched: 4. This CDR3 comprises 13 residues. Germline assignment: CDR1 SGHRS and CDR2 YFSETQ. The full variable domain, its missing parts supplied by reference TRBV5-1 and TRBJ2-4, is KAGVTQTPRYLIKTRGQQVTLSCSPISGHRSVSWYQQTPGQGLQFLFEYFSETQRNKGNFPGRFSGRQFSNSRSEMNVSTLELGDSALYLCASSLRDSDIQYFGAGTRLSVL.

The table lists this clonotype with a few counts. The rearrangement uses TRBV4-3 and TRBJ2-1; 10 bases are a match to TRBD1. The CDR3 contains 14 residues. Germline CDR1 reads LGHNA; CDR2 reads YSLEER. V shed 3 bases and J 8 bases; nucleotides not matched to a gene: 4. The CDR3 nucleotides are TGCGCCAGCAGCCACGAGACAGGGGGCTATGAGCAGTTCTTC. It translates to CASSHETGGYEQFF.

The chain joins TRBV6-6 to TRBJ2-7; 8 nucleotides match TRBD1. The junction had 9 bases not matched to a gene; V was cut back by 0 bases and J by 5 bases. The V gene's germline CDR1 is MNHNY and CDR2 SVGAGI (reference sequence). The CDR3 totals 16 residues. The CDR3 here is CASSYSILDRGHEQYF. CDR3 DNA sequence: TGTGCCAGCAGTTACTCGATACTCGACAGGGGCCACGAGCAGTACTTC.

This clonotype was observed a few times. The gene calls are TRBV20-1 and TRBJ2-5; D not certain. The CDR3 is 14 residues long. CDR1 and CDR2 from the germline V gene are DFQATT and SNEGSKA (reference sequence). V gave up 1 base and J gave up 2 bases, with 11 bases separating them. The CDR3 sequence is CSARVAPAQETQYF. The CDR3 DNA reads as TGCAGTGCTAGAGTGGCTCCAGCTCAAGAGACCCAGTACTTC.

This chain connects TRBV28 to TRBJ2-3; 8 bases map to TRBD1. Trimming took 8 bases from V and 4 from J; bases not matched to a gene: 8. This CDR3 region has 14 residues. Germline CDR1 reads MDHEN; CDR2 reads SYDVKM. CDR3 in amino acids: CASRRGQGPDTQYF. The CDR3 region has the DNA TGTGCCAGCCGCCGCGGACAGGGACCAGATACGCAGTATTTT. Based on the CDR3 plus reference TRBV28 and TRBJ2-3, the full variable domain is DVKVTQSSRYLVKRTGEKVFLECVQDMDHENMFWYRQDPGLGLRLIYFSYDVKMKEKGDIPEGYSVSREKKERFSLILESASTNQTSMYLCASRRGQGPDTQYFGPGTRLTVL.

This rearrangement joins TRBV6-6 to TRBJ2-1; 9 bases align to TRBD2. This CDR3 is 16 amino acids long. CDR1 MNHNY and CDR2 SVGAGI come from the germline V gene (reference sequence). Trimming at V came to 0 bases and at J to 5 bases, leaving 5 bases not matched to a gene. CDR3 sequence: CASSYSPSGENNEQFF. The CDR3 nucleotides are TGTGCCAGCAGTTACTCCCCTAGCGGGGAAAACAATGAGCAGTTCTTC.

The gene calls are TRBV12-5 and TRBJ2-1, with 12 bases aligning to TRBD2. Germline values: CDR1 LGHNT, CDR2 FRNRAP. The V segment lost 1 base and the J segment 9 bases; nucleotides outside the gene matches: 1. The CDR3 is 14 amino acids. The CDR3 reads CASGLGTSGVEQFF. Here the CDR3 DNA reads TGTGCTAGTGGTTTGGGGACTAGCGGGGTTGAGCAGTTCTTC.

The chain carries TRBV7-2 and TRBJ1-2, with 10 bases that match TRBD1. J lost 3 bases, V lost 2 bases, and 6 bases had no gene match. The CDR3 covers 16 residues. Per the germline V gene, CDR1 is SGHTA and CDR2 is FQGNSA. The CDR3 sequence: CASSLRLGQGDYGYTF. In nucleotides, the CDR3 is TGTGCCAGCAGCTTAAGGCTTGGACAGGGGGACTATGGCTACACCTTC.

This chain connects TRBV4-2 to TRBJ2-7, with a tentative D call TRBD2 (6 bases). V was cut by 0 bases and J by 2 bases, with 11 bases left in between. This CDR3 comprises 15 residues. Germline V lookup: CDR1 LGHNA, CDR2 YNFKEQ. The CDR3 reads CASSQEGSGPYEQYF. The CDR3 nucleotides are TGTGCCAGCAGCCAAGAAGGTAGCGGACCCTACGAGCAGTACTTC.

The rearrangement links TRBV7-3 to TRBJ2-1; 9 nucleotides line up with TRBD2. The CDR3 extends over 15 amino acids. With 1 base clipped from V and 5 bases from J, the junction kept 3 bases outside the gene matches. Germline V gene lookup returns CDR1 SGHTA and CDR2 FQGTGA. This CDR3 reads CASSLSGGGDNEQFF. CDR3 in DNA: TGTGCCAGCAGCTTAAGTGGCGGGGGGGACAATGAGCAGTTCTTC.

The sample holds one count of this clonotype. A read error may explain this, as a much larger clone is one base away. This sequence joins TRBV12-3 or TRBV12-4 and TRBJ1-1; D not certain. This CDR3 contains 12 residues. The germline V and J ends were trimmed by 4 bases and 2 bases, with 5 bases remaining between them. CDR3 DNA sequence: TGTGCCAGCAGTTACATAAACACTGAAGCTTTCTTT. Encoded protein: CASSYINTEAFF.

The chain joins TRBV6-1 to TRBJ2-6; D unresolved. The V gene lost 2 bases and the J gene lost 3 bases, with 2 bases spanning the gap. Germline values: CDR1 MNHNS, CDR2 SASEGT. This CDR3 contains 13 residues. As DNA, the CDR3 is TGTGCCAGCAGTGAACGTGGGGCCAACGTCCTGACTTTC. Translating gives CASSERGANVLTF.

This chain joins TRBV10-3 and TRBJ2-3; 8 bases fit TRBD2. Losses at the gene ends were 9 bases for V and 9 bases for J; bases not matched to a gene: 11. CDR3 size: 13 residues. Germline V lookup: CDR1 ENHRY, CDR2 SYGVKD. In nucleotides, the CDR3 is TGTGCCATAAACGCGGGGGGCAAGGAAACGCAGTATTTT. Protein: CAINAGGKETQYF.

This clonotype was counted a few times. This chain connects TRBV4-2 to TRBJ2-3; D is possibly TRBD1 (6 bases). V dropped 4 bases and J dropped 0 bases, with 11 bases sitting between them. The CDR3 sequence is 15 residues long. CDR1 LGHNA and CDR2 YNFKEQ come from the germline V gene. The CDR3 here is CASSPGQSSTDTQYF. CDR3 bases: TGTGCCAGCAGCCCAGGACAGTCAAGCACAGATACGCAGTATTTT.

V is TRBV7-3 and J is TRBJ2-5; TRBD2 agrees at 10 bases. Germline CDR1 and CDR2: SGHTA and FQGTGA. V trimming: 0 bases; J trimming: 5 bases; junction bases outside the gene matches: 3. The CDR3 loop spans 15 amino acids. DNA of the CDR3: TGTGCCAGCAGCTTAACCCCGGGACTAGCGGAGACCCAGTACTTC. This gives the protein CASSLTPGLAETQYF. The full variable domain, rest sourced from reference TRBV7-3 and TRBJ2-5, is GAGVSQTPSNKVTEKGKYVELRCDPISGHTALYWYRQSLGQGPEFLIYFQGTGAADDSGLPNDRFFAVRPEGSVSTLKIQRTERGDSAVYLCASSLTPGLAETQYFGPGTRLLVL.

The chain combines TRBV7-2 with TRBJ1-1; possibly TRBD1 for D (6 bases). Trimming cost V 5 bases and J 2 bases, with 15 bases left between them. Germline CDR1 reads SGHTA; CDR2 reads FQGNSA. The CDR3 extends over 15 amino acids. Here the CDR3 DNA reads TGTGCCAGCAGCCCGAAGGGGACAACCAACACTGAAGCTTTCTTT. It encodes CASSPKGTTNTEAFF.

The CDR3 reads CATSDPWNTEQFF. The CDR3 DNA reads as TGTGCCACCTCGGACCCTTGGAATACTGAGCAGTTCTTC. The chain carries TRBV28 and TRBJ2-1, with D unresolved. Trimming removed 10 bases at V and 9 bases at J, with 19 bases between. The CDR3 covers 13 residues. CDR1 and CDR2 from the germline V gene are MDHEN and SYDVKM. Complete variable domain (other parts from reference TRBV28 and TRBJ2-1): DVKVTQSSRYLVKRTGEKVFLECVQDMDHENMFWYRQDPGLGLRLIYFSYDVKMKEKGDIPEGYSVSREKKERFSLILESASTNQTSMYLCATSDPWNTEQFFGPGTRLTVL.

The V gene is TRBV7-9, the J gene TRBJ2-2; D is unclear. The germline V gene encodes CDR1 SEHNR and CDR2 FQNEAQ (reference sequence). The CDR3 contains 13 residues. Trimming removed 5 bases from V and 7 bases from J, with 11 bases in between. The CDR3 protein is CASSLMVFGELFF. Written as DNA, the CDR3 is TGTGCCAGCAGCCTAATGGTCTTCGGGGAGCTGTTTTTT. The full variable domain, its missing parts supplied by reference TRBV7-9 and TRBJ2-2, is DTGVSQNPRHKITKRGQNVTFRCDPISEHNRLYWYRQTLGQGPEFLTYFQNEAQLEKSRLLSDRFSAERPKGSFSTLEIQRTEQGDSAMYLCASSLMVFGELFFGEGSRLTVL.

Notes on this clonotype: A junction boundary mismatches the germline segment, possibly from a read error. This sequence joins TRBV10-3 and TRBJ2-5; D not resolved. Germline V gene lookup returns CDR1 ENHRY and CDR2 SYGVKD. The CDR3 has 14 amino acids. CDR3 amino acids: CAISDTTDQETRYF. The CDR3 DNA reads TGTGCCATCAGTGATACAACGGATCAAGAGACCCGGTACTTC.

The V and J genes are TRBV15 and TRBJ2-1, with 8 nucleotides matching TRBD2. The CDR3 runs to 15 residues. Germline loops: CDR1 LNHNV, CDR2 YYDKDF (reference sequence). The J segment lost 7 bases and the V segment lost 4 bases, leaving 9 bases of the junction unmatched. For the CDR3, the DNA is TGTGCCACCAGCACTGGCGGGGGGCTGACTAATGAGCAGTTCTTC. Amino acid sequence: CATSTGGGLTNEQFF.

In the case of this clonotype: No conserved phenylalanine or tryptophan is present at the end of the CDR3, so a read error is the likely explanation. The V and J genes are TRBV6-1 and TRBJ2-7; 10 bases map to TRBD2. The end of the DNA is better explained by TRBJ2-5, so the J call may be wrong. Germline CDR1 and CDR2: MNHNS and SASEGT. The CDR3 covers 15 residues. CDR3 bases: TGTGCCAGCAGTATCTCTAGCGGGGGAAGAGAGACCCAGTACTTA. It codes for CASSISSGGRETQYL.

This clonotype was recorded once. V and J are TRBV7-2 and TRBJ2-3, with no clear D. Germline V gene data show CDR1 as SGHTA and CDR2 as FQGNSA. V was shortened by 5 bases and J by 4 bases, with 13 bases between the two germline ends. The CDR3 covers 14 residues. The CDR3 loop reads CASSPGLRADTQYF. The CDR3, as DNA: TGTGCCAGCAGCCCCGGGCTTAGGGCAGATACGCAGTATTTT.